This record concerns one T cell receptor beta chain sequence. The antigen remains undetermined. This entry comes from a study of shared clonotypes between healthy human individuals. Overall study: The donor group consisted of two women and a few men, aged 18 to 49.

General study points: Richness estimates generally favored naive over memory subsets.

In the original analysis: Because ImmunoSEQ provided only junction sequences with no quality scores, the filtering differed. Clones were sequenced by immunoSEQ multiplex PCR, and TCRdb holds only the in-frame ones, with some missing. The DNA was the basis for D and trimming; V, J and clone size are from that table. The sample contains approximately 1,500,000 clones, more than 95% of which appear only once. The sequenced sample was naive CD4+ T cells sorted from blood. This sample's subset: CD45RA+ positively selected. This TCR came from a young man in good health.

The chain's CDR3 is CSVSTGVEAFF. The CDR3 DNA sequence: TGCAGCGTTAGTACAGGGGTTGAAGCTTTCTTT. This chain connects TRBV29-1 to TRBJ1-1; 7 positions agree with TRBD1. The length of the CDR3 is 11 residues. Germline CDR1 SQVTM, CDR2 ANQGSEA. V was clipped by 5 bases and J by 7 bases; unmatched bases: 4.